The clone carrying this TCR beta chain was seen only once. This sample was included in a study of control samples from healthy donors and cancer patients. Repertoires were generated with immunoSEQ multiplex PCR, while TCRdb's copy carries only in-frame clones and drops some. The table includes 100,000 to 150,000 clones, 75% to 95% detected once. Germline assignment: CDR1 SEHNR and CDR2 FQNEAQ (reference sequence). CDR3 length: 12 amino acids. The germline V and J ends were trimmed by 4 bases and 5 bases, with 8 bases remaining between them. Specimen: blood. J is TRBJ1-2 and V is TRBV7-9, with D perhaps matching TRBD1 (5 bases). The TCR originated in a man aged 18 to 29 in good health. The DNA of the CDR3 is TGTGCCAGCAGCTCGGACACGTATGGCTACACCTTC. Amino acids: CASSSDTYGYTF.